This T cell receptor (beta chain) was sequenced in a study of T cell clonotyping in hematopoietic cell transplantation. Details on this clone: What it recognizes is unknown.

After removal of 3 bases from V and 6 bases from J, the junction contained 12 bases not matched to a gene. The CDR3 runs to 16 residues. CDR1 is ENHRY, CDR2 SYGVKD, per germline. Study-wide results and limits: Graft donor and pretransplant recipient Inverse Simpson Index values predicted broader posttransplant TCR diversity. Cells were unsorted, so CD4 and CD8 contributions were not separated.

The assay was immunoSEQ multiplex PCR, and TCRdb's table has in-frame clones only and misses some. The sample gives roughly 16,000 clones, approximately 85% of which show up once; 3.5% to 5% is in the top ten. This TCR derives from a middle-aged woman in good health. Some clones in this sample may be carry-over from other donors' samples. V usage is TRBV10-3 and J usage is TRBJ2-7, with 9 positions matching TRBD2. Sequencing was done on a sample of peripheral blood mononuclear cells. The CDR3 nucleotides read TGTGCCATCAGTGATGGCGGGAGGGTCAGGAATGGCGAGCAGTACTTC. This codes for CAISDGGRVRNGEQYF.